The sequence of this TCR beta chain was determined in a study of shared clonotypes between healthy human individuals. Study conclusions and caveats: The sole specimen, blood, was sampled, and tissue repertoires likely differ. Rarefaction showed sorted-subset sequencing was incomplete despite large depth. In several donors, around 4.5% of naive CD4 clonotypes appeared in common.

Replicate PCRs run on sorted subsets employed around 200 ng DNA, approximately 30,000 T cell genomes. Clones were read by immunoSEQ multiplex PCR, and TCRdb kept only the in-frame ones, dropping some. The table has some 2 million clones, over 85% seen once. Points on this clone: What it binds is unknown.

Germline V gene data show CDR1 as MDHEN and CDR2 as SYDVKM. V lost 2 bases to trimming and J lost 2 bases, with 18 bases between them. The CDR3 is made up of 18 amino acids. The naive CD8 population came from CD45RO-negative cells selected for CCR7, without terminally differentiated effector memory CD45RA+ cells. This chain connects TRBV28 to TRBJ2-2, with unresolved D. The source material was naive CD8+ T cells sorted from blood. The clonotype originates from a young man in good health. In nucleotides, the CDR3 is TGTGCCAGCAGTTTACCAAATCCAGACCAGCTCAACACCGGGGAGCTGTTTTTT. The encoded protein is CASSLPNPDQLNTGELFF. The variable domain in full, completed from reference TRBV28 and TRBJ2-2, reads DVKVTQSSRYLVKRTGEKVFLECVQDMDHENMFWYRQDPGLGLRLIYFSYDVKMKEKGDIPEGYSVSREKKERFSLILESASTNQTSMYLCASSLPNPDQLNTGELFFGEGSRLTVL.